A selection of T cell receptor beta chains follows, all from one sample in a study of T-cell reconstitution after alpha-beta-depleted transplantation in children. TCRdb re-derived calls from the PCR reads in MiXCR, one entry per CDR3 protein. The sample carries about a million distinct CDR3 sequences, around 30% recorded once. The sample consisted of PBMCs, mostly from graft donor cells, taken 360 days after TCRalphabeta/CD19-depleted stem cell transplant. Every receptor here comes from a boy in the first two years of life who had a stem cell transplant for SCID, so the T cells may come from the graft donor. The CDR3 runs from the conserved cysteine through the conserved F or W. Only some rows state a clone size, as once, few, many or a class for expanded clones.

j_gene: TRBJ2-7
abundance: few
v_gene: TRBV7-2
CDR3aa: CASSSLFGDFYEQYF

j_gene: TRBJ2-5
abundance: few
v_gene: TRBV6-5
CDR3aa: CASSYSISTKETQYF

j_gene: TRBJ2-7
abundance: NA
v_gene: TRBV5-5
CDR3aa: CASSPHRDRPSYEQYF

j_gene: TRBJ1-3
abundance: few
v_gene: TRBV12-3/TRBV12-4
CDR3aa: CASGSPSGNTIYF

j_gene: TRBJ2-5
abundance: many
v_gene: TRBV3-1
CDR3aa: CASSQVRSGDRLQETQYF

j_gene: TRBJ2-7
abundance: NA
v_gene: TRBV13
CDR3aa: CASSLGMRSYEQYF

j_gene: TRBJ2-3
abundance: NA
v_gene: TRBV9
CDR3aa: CASSVDGAGLGDTQYF

j_gene: TRBJ2-5
abundance: few
v_gene: TRBV7-9
CDR3aa: CASSLARTDSQETQYF

j_gene: TRBJ1-2
abundance: few
v_gene: TRBV7-9
CDR3aa: CASSSTFGQGDYGYTF

j_gene: TRBJ2-5
abundance: few
v_gene: TRBV7-8
CDR3aa: CASSLGRGAGQETQYF

j_gene: TRBJ2-7
abundance: NA
v_gene: TRBV20-1
CDR3aa: CSAQDSGPPAYEQYF

j_gene: TRBJ1-2
abundance: few
v_gene: TRBV6-5
CDR3aa: CASSNLGQTGSGYTF

j_gene: TRBJ1-1
abundance: NA
v_gene: TRBV20-1
CDR3aa: CSAKWYAEAFF

j_gene: TRBJ1-5
abundance: few
v_gene: TRBV12-3/TRBV12-4
CDR3aa: CASSLAAGVQPQHF

j_gene: TRBJ2-2
abundance: few
v_gene: TRBV2
CDR3aa: CASRPDRDGGELFF

j_gene: TRBJ2-3
abundance: many
v_gene: TRBV7-2
CDR3aa: CASSPNRGNTDTQYF

j_gene: TRBJ2-7
abundance: NA
v_gene: TRBV5-1
CDR3aa: CASSLLGGIAYEQYF

j_gene: TRBJ2-7
abundance: few
v_gene: TRBV12-3/TRBV12-4
CDR3aa: CASSLEPGMSYEQYF

j_gene: TRBJ2-5
abundance: NA
v_gene: TRBV12-3/TRBV12-4
CDR3aa: CASSFPQATQYF

j_gene: TRBJ2-1
abundance: NA
v_gene: TRBV7-2
CDR3aa: CASSSIAGGSYNEQFF

j_gene: TRBJ2-7
abundance: NA
v_gene: TRBV7-8
CDR3aa: CASSLRRRSKDTYYEQYF

j_gene: TRBJ1-4
abundance: NA
v_gene: TRBV5-1
CDR3aa: CASSVVVGTTNEKLFF